This T cell receptor (beta chain) is drawn from a study of blood T cell repertoires in COVID-19. Study at large: Sample material is recorded as cDNA or gDNA derived from T cells, B-cell-depleted T cells, or PBMCs.

Individuals aged about 18 to 95 years were recruited from 24 US areas. Method: immunoSEQ multiplex PCR; TCRdb's copy keeps in-frame clones and lacks some. Altogether around 230,000 clones are present, roughly 86% being singletons, with the ten largest covering 3% to 4%. V was trimmed by 3 bases and J by 2 bases, leaving 14 bases between them. Per germline, CDR1 GTSNPN and CDR2 SVGIG (reference sequence). The CDR3 covers 15 residues. What was sequenced was PBMCs or T cells enriched from blood (not recorded which). The chain recombines TRBV30 with TRBJ2-1, with D possibly matching TRBD2 (6 bases). This sequence was found in a woman between 25 and 40 years old with acute COVID-19. This CDR3 is CAWRRDLSTYNEQFF. CDR3 coding DNA: TGTGCCTGGAGAAGGGACTTATCCACCTACAATGAGCAGTTCTTC.